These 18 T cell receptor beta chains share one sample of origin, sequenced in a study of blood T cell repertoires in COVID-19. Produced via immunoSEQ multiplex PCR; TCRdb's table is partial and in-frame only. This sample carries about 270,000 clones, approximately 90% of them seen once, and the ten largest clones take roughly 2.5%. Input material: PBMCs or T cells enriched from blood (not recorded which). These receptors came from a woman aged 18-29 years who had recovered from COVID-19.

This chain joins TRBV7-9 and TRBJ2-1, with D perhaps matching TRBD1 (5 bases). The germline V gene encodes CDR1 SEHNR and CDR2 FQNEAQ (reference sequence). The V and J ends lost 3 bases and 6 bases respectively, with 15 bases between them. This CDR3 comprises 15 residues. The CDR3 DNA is TGTGCCAGCAGCTTTACCTTACAGGTATGCAATGAGCAGTTCTTC. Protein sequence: CASSFTLQVCNEQFF. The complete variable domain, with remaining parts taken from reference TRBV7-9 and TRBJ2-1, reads DTGVSQNPRHKITKRGQNVTFRCDPISEHNRLYWYRQTLGQGPEFLTYFQNEAQLEKSRLLSDRFSAERPKGSFSTLEIQRTEQGDSAMYLCASSFTLQVCNEQFFGPGTRLTVL.

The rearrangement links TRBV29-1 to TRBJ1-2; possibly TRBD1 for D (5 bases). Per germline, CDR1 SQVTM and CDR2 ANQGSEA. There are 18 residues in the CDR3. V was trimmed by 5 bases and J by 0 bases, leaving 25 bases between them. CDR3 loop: CSVLGGGGVKVANYGYTF. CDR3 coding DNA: TGCAGCGTTTTAGGCGGGGGAGGAGTCAAAGTGGCTAACTATGGCTACACCTTC.

The CDR3 is CASSSRGVNYGYTF. The CDR3, as DNA: TGTGCCAGCAGTTCAAGGGGTGTTAACTATGGCTACACCTTC. This sequence joins TRBV6-9 and TRBJ1-2; D possibly corresponds to TRBD1 (5 bases). Germline CDR1 and CDR2: MNHGY and SVAAGI. This CDR3 is built from 14 residues. With 4 bases removed from V and 1 base from J, the gap between germline ends came to 10 bases.

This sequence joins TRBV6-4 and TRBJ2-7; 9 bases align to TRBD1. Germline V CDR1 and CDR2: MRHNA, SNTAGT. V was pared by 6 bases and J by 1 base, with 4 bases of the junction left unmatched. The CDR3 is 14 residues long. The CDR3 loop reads CASSPDRGSYEQYF. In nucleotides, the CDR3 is TGTGCCAGCAGCCCGGACAGGGGTTCCTACGAGCAGTACTTC.

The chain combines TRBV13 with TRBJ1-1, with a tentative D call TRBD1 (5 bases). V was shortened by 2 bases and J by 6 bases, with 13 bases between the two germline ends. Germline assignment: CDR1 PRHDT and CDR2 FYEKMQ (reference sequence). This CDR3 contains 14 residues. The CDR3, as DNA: TGTGCCAGCAGCTTATGGGGCCCCAAGGCTGAAGCTTTCTTT. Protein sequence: CASSLWGPKAEAFF.

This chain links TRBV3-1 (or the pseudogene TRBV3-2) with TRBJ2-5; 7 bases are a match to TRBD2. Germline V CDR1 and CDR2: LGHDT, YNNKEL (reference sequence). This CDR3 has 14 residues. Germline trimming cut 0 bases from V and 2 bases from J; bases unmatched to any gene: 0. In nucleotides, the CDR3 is TGTGCCAGCAGCCAAGAACTAGCGCAAGAGACCCAGTACTTC. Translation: CASSQELAQETQYF.

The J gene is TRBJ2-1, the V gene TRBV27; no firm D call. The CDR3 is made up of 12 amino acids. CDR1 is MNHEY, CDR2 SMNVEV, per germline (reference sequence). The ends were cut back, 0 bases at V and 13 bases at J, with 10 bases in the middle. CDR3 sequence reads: CASSLSGFPQFF. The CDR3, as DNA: TGTGCCAGCAGTTTATCGGGCTTTCCCCAGTTCTTC.

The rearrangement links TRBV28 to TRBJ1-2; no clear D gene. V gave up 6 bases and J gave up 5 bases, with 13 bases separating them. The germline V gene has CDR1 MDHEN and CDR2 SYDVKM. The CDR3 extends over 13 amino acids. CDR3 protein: CASRVRGPYGYTF. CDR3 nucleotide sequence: TGTGCCAGCAGAGTTCGGGGTCCGTATGGCTACACCTTC.

CDR3 sequence (DNA): TGCGCCAGCAGTGAAATCCCAGAAAACACCGGGGAGCTGTTTTTT. Protein sequence: CASSEIPENTGELFF. This sequence joins TRBV10-2 and TRBJ2-2; D is ambiguous. From germline, CDR1 is WSHSY and CDR2 SAAADI. This CDR3 has 15 amino acids. V lost 3 bases and J lost 2, with 10 bases in between.

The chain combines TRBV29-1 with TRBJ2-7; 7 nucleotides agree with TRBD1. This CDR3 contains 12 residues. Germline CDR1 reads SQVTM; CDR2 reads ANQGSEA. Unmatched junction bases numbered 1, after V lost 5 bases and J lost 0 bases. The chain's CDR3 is CSVRQGSYEQYF. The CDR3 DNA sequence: TGCAGCGTTCGACAGGGCTCCTACGAGCAGTACTTC.

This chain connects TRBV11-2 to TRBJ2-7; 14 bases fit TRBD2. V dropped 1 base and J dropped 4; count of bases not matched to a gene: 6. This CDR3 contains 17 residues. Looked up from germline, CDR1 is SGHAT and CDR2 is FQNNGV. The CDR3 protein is CASSLGGTSGGIYEQYF. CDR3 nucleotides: TGTGCCAGCAGCTTAGGAGGGACTAGCGGGGGAATTTACGAGCAGTACTTC. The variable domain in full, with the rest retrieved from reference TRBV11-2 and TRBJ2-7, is EAGVAQSPRYKIIEKRQSVAFWCNPISGHATLYWYQQILGQGPKLLIQFQNNGVVDDSQLPKDRFSAERLKGVDSTLKIQPAKLEDSAVYLCASSLGGTSGGIYEQYFGPGTRLTVT.

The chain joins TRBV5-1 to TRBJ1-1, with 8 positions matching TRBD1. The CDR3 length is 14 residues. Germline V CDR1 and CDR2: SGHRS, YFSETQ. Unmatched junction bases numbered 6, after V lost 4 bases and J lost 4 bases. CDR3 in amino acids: CASSHTTGGTEAFF. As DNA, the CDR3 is TGCGCCAGCAGCCATACTACAGGGGGCACTGAAGCTTTCTTT. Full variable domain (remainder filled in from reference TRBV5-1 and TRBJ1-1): KAGVTQTPRYLIKTRGQQVTLSCSPISGHRSVSWYQQTPGQGLQFLFEYFSETQRNKGNFPGRFSGRQFSNSRSEMNVSTLELGDSALYLCASSHTTGGTEAFFGQGTRLTVV.

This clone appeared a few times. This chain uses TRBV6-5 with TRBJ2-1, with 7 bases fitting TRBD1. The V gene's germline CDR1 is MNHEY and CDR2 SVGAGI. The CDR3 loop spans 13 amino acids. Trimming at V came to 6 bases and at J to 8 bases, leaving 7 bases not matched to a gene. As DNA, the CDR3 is TGTGCCAGCAGCAGGGGACAGTTTCATGAGCAGTTCTTC. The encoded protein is CASSRGQFHEQFF.

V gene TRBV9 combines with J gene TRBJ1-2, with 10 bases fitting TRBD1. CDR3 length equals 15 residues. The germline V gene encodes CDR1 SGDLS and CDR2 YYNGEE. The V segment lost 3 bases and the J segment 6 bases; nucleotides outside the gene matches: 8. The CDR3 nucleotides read TGTGCCAGCAGCGGCCATCGACAGGGGGCGGATGGCTACACCTTC. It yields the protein CASSGHRQGADGYTF.

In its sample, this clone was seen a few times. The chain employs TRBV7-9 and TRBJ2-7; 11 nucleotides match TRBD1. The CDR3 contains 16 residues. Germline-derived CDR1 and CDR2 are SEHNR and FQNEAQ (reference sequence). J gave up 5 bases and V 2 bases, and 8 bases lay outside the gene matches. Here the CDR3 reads CASSLRDRGNINEQYF. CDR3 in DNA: TGTGCCAGCAGCTTACGGGACAGGGGGAATATCAACGAGCAGTACTTC.

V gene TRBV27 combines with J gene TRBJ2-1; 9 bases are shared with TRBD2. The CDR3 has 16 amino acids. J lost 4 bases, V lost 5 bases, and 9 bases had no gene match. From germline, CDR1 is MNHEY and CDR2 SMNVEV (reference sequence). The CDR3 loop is CASSLLAGQLYNEQFF. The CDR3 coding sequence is TGTGCCAGCAGTCTACTAGCGGGTCAACTATACAATGAGCAGTTCTTC.

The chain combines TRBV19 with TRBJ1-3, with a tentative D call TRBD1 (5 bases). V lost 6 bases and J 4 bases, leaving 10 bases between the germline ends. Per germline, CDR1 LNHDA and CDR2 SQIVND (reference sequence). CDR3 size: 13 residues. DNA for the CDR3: TGTGCCAGTAGCCGGACACTCGGAAACACCATATATTTT. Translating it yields CASSRTLGNTIYF.

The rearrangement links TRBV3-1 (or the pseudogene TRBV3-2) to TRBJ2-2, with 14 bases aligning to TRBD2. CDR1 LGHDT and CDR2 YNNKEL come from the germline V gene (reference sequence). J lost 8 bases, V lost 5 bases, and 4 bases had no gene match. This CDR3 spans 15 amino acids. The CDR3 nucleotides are TGTGCCAGCAGCAGACTAGCGGGGGGGCCTGGGGAGCTGTTTTTT. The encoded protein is CASSRLAGGPGELFF.